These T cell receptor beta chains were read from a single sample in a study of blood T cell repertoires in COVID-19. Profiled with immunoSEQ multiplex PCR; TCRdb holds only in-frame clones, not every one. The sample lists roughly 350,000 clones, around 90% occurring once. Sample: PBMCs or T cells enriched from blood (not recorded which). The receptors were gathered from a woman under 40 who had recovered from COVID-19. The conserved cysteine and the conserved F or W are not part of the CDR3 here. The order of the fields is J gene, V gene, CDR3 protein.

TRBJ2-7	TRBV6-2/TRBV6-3	ASSYQRGRPYEQY
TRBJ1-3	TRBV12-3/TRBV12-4	ASRPGQINTIY
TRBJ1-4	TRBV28	ASSRIQGTNEKLF
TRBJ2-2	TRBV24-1	ATSDLRGNTGELF
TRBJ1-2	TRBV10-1	ASNDRAYGYT
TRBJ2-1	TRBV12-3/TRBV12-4	ASSFRGHNEQF
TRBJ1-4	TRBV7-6	ASSLQGEKLF
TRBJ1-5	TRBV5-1	ASSLGQGGDQPQH
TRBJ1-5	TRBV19	ASNRGRGQPQH
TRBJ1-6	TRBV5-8	ASRLSGNSPLH
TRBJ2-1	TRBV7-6	ASRGTSGRYNEQF
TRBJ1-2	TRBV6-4	ASSDYPVTENYGYT
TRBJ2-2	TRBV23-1	ASSPRDSNTGELF
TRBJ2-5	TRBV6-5	ASSRTAQETQY
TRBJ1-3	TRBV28	ASTSRGAGNTIY
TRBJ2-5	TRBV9	ASSAPDYQETQY
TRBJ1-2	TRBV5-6	ASSLVENYGYT
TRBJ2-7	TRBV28	ASSRTTRGLGEQY
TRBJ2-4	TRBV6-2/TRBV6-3	ASSYSRPVAGLAKNIQY
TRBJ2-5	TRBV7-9	ASSSTGNQETQY
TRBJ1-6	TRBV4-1	ASSERGEGAGSPLH
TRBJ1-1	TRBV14	ASSQERWLNTEAF
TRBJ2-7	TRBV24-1	ATSDGHYEQY
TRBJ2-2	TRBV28	ASSLVAQPTGELF
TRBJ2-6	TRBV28	ASSLWPLSRGANVLT
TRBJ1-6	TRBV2	ASSGGTHNPYNSPLH
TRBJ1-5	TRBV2	ASRGDRAKPQH
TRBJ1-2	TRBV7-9	ASSLGTGGPPNYGYT
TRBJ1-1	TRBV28	ASSRSGGGWNTEAF
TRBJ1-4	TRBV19	ASSMRVNEKLF
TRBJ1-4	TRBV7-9	ASSLGGTGEKLF
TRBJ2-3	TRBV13	ASSGRGVGLDTQY
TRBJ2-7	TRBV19	ASSIPPDTNYEQY
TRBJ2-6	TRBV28	ASSETGGSSGANVLT
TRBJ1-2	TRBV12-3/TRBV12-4	ASSSRGSGGYT
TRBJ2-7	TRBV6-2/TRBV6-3	ASSLTAVSYEQY
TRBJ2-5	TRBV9	ASSVGPGQETQY
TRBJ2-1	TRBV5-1	ASSFSGFPYNEQF
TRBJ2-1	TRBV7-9	ASSWAGTSGSGEQF
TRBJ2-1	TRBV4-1	ASSQEWGGYNEQF
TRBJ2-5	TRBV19	ASSIDDRGQETQY
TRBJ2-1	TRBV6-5	AGRTSGGPGGQF
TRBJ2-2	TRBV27	ASSVAGELF
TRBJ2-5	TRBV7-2	ASSLGGVVETQY
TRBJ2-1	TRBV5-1	ASSRTGGGGEQF
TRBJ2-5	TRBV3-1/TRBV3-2	ASSHKRTTQETQY
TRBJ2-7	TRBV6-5	ASSRTTRSYEQY
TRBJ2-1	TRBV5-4	ASSFRGDNEQF
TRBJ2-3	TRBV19	ASSTQTGLDTQY
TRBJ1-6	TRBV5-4	ASSLQGRALH
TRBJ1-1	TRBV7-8	ASSLDAGGGRNTEAF
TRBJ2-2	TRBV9	ASSRGQKNTGELF
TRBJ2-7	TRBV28	ASSSWTATYEQY
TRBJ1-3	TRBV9	ASSVGAGSGNTIY
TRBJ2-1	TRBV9	ASSVATGSYNEQF